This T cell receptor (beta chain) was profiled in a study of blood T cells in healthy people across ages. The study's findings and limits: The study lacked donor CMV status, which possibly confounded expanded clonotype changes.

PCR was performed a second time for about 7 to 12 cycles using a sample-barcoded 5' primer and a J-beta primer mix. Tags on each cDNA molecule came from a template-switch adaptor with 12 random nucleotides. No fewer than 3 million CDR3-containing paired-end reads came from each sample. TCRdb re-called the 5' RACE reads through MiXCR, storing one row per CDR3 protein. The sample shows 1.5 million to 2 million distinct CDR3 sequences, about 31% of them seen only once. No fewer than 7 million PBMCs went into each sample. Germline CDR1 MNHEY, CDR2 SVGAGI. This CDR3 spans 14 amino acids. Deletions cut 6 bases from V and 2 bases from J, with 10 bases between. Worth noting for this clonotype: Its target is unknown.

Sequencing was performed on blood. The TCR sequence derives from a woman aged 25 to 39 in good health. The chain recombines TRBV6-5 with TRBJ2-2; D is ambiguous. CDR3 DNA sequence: TGTGCCAGCAGGCCCCGTAATAACACCGGGGAGCTGTTTTTT. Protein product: CASRPRNNTGELFF.